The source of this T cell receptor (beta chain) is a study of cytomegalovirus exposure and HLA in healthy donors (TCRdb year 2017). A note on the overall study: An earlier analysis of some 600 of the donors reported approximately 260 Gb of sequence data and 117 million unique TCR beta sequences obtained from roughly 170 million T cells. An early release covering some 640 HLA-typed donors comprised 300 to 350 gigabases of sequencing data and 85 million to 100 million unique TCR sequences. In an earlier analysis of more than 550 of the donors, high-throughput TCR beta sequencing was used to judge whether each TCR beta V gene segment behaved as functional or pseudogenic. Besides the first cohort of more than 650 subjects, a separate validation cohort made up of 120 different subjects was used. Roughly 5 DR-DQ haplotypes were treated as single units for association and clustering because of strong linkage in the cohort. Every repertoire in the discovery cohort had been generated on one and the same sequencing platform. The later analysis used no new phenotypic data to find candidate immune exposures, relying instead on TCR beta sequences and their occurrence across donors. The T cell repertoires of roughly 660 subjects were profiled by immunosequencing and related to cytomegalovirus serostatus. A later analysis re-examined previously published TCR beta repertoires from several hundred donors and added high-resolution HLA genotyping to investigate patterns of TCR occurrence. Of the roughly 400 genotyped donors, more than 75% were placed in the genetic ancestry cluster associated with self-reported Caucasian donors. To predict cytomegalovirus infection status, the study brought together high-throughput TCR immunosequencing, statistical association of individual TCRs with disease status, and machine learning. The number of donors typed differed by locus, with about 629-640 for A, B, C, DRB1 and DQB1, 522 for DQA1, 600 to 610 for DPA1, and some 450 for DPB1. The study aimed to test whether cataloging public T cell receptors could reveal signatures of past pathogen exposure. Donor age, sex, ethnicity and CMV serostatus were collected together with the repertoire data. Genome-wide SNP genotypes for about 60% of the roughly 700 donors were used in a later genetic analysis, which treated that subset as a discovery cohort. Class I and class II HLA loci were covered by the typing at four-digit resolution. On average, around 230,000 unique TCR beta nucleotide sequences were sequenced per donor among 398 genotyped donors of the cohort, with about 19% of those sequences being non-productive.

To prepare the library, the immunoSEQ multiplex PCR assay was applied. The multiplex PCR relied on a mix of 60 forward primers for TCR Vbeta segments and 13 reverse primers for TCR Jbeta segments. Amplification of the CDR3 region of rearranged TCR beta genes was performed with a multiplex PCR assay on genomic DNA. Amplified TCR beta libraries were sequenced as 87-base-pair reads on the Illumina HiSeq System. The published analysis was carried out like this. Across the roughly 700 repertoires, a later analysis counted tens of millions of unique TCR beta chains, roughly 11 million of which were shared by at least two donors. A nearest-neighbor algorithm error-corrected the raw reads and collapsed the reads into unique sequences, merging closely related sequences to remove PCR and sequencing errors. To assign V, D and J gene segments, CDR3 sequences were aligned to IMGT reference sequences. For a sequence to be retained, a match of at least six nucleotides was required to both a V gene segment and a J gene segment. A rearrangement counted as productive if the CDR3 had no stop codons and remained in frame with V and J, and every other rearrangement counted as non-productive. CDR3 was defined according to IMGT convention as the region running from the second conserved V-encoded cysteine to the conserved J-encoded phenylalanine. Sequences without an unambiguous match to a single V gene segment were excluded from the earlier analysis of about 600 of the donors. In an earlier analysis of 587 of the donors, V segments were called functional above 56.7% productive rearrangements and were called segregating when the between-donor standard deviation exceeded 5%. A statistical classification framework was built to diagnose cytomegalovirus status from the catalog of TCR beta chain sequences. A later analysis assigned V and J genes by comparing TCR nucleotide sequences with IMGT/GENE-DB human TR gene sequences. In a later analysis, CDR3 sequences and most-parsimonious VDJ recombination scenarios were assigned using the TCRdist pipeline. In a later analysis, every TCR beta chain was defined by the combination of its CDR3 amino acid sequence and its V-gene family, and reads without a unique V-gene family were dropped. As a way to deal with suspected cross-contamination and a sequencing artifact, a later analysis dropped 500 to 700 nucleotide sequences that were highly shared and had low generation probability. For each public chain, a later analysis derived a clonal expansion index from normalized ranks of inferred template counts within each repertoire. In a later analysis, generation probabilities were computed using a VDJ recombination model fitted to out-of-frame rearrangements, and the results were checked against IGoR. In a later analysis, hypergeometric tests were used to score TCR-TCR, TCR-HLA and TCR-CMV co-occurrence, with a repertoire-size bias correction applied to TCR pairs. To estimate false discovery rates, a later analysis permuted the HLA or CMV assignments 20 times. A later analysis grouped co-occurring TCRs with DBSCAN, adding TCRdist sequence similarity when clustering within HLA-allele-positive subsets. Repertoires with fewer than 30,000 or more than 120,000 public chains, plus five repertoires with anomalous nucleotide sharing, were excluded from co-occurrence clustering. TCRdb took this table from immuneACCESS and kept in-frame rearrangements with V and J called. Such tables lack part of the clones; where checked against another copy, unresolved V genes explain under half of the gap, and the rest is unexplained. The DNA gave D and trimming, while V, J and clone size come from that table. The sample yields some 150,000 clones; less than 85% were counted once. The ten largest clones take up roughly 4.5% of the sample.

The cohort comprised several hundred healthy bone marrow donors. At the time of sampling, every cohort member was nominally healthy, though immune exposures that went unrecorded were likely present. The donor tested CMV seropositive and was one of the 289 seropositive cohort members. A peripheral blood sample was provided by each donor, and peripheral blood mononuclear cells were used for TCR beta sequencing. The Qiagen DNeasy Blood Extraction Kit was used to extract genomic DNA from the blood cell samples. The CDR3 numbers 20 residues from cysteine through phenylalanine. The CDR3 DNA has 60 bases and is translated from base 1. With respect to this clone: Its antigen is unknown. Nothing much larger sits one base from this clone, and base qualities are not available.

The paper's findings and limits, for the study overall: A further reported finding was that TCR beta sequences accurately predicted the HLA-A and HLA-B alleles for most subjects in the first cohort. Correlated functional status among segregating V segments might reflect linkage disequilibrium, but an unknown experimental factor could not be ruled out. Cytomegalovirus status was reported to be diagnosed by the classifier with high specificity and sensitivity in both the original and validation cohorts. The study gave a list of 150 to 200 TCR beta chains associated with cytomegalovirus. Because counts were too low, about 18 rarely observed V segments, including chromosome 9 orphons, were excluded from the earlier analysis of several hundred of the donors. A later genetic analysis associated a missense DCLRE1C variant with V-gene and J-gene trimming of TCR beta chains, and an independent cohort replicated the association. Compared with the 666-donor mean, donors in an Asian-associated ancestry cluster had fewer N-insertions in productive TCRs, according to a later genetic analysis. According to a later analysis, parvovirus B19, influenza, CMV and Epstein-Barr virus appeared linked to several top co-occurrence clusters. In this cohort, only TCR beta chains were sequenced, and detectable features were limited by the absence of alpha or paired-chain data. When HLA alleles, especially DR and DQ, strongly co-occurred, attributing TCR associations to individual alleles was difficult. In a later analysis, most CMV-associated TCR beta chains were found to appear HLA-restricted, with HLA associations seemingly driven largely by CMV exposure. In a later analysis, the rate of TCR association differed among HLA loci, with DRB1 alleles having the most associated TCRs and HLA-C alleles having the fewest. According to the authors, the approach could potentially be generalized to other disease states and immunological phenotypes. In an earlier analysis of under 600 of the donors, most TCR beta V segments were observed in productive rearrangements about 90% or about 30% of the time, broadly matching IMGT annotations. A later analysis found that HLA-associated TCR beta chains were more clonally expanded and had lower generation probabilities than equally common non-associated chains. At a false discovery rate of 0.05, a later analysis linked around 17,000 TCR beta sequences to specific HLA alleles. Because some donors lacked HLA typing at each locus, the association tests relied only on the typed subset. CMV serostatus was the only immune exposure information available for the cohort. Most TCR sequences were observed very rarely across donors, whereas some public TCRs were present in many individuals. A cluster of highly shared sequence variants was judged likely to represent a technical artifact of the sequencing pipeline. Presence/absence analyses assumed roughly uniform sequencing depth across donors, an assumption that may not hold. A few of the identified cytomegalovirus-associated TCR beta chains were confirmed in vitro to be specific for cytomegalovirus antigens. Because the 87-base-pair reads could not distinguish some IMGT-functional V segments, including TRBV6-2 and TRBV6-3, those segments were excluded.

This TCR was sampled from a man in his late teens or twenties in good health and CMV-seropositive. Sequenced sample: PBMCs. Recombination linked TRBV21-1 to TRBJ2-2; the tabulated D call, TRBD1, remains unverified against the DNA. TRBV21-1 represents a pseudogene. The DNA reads TGTGCCAGCAGCAAAGGGGCCCCACACCAGGACAGTCCGAACACCGGGGAGCTGTTTTTT. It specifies CASSKGAPHQDSPNTGELFF.